The following is a T cell receptor (beta chain) sequence with its context. Its antigen is unidentified. The PCR had 60 Vbeta and 13 Jbeta primers. TCRdb keeps only in-frame clones here, not all; method: immunoSEQ multiplex PCR. In the table there are about 160,000 clones, around 79% of which are singletons. This record comes from a study of cytomegalovirus exposure and HLA in healthy donors. Looked up from germline, CDR1 is SGHTA and CDR2 is FQGNSA. The CDR3 covers 16 residues. Trimming removed 1 base from V and 8 bases from J, with 20 bases in between. Whole-study findings and limits: Among donors in an Asian-associated ancestry cluster, a later analysis reportedly found fewer N-insertions than the roughly 650-donor mean. There was a cluster of highly shared sequence variants that was likely a sequencing artifact. The authors enumerated some 160 TCR beta chains as linked to cytomegalovirus.

The specimen was PBMCs. The clonotype comes from a man between 40 and 49 years old in good health and CMV-seronegative. The genes are TRBV7-2 and TRBJ2-5; D is possibly TRBD2 (5 bases). This CDR3 reads CASSLEPGVAPGTQYF. The CDR3 DNA reads as TGTGCCAGCAGCTTAGAACCCGGGGTGGCACCAGGAACCCAGTACTTC.